This T cell receptor beta chain was profiled in a study of cytomegalovirus exposure and HLA in healthy donors. The PCR was carried out with 60 Vbeta primers and 13 Jbeta primers. Clones were read by immunoSEQ multiplex PCR, and TCRdb kept only the in-frame ones, dropping some. The data contain 150,000 to 200,000 clones, 60% to 85% of them singletons. CDR1 is SGHNT, CDR2 YYREEE, per germline (reference sequence). Trimming took 9 bases from V and 6 from J; bases not matched to a gene: 19. The CDR3 contains 19 residues. Points from the study as a whole: Rarity marked most TCR sequences, yet some public TCRs occurred in many donors. Follow-up analysis found HLA locus-dependent TCR association rates, highest for DRB1 and lowest for HLA-C. The study flagged 150 to 200 TCR beta chains as cytomegalovirus-associated. Later genetic work tied a missense DCLRE1C variant to beta-chain V and J trimming.

Turning to this clone: Its antigen is not known.

The sequence was collected from a girl between 10 and 17 years old in good health and CMV-seropositive. This rearrangement joins TRBV5-4 to TRBJ2-1; 15 nucleotides match TRBD2. The sequenced material came from PBMCs. CDR3 nucleotide sequence: TGTGCCACCCGTCGGTTGGGGACTAGCGGGGGGTCTCCCACCAATGAGCAGTTCTTC. Translating it yields CATRRLGTSGGSPTNEQFF.